This T cell receptor beta chain was retrieved from a study of control samples from healthy donors and cancer patients. The sample holds a few counts of this clone. The junction and the germline gene differ at one end; a read error may be behind it. Germline V CDR1 and CDR2: GTSNPN, SVGIG (reference sequence). The CDR3 spans 8 residues. Produced via immunoSEQ multiplex PCR; TCRdb's table is partial and in-frame only. The sample includes around 80,000 clones, more than 70% of them seen just once. The V and J genes are TRBV30 and TRBJ2-7; TRBD1 might be the D (6 bases). The TCR sequence derives from a woman aged 45-65 years in good health. The sample consisted of blood. In DNA form, the CDR3 reads TGTGCTTTGGGGGCCTCTATCTTC. It specifies CALGASIF.